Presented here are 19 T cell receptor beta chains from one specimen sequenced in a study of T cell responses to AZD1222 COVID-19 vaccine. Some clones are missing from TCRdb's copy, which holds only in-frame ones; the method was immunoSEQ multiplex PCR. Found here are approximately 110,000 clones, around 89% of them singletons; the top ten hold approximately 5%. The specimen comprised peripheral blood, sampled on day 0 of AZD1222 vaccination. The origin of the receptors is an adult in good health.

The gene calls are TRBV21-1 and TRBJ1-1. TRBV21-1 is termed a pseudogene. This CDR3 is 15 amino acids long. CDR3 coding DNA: TGTGCCAGCAGCAAACCGAAAGCGGGGGCCACTGAAGCTTTCTTT. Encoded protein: CASSKPKAGATEAFF.

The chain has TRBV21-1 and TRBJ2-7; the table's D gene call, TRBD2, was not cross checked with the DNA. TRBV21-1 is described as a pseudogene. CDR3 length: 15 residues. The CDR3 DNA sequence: TGTGCCAGCAGCAAAGACCCCGGGGTTGGCTACGAGCAGTACTTC. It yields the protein CASSKDPGVGYEQYF.

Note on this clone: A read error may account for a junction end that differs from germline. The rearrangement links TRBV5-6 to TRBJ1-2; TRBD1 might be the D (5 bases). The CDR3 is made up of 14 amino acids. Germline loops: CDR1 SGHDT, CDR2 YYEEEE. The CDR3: CASSLANEGSVNFF. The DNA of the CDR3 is TGTGCCAGCAGCTTGGCCAACGAGGGGTCGGTCAACTTCTTC.

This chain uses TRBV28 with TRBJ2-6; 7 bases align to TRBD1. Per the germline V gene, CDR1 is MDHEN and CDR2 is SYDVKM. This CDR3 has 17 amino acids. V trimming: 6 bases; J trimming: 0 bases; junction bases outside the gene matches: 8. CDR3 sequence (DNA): TGTGCCAGCAGAGAGGGGACAGTTCTCTCTGGGGCCAACGTCCTGACTTTC. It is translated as CASREGTVLSGANVLTF.

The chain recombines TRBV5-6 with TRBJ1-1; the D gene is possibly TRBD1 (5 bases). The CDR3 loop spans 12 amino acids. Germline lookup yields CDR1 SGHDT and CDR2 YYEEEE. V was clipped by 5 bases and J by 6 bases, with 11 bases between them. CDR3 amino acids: CASSRDVSEAFF. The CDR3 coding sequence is TGTGCCAGCAGTAGGGACGTCTCTGAAGCTTTCTTT.

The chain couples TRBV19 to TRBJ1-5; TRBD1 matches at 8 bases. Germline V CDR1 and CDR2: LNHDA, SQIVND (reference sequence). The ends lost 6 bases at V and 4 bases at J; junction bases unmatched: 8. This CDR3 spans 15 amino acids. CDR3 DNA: TGTGCCAGTAGCCAGGACAGGGAATTTAATCAGCCCCAGCATTTT. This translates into CASSQDREFNQPQHF.

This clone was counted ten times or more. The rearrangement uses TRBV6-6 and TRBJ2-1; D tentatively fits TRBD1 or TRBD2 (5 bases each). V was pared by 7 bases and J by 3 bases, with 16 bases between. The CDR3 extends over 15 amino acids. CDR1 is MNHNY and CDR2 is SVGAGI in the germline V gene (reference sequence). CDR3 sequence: CASTLGVGLYNEQFF. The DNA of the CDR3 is TGTGCCAGCACCCTCGGGGTGGGGCTCTACAATGAGCAGTTCTTC.

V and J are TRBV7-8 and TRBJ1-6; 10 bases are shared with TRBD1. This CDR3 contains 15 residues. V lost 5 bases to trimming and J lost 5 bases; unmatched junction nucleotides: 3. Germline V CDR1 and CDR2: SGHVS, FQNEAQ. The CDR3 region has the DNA TGTGCCAGCAGCCCCGGGACAGGGGATAATTCACCCCTCCACTTT. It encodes CASSPGTGDNSPLHF.

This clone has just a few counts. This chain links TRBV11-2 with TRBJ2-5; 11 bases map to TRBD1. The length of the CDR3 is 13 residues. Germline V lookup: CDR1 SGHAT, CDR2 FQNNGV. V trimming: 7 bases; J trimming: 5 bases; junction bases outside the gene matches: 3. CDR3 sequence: CASTRDRGETQYF. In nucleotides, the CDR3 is TGTGCCAGCACCCGGGACAGGGGGGAGACCCAGTACTTC.

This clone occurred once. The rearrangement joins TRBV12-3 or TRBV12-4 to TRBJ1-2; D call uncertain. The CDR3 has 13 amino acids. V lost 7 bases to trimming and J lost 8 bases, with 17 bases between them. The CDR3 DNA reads TGTGCCAGCAACCGAGTAGGAGGTTCGGGCTACACCTTC. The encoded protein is CASNRVGGSGYTF.

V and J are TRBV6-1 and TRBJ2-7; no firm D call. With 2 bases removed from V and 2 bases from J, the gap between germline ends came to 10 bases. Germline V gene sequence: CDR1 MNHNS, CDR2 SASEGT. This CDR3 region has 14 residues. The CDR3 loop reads CASSEWLTPYEQYF. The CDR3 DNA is TGTGCCAGCAGTGAATGGCTGACCCCCTACGAGCAGTACTTC.

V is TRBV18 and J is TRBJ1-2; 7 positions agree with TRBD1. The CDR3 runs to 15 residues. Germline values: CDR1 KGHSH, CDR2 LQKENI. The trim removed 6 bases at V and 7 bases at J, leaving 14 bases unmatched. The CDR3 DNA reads TGTGCCAGCTCCCCTTCTCTAGACAGGGAGCGTGGCTACACCTTC. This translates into CASSPSLDRERGYTF.

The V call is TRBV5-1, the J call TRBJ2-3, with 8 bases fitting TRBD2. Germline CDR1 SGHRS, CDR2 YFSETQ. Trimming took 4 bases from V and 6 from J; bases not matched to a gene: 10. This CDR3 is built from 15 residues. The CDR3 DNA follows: TGCGCCAGCAGCGAAATAGCGGGGCCATCGGATACGCAGTATTTT. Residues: CASSEIAGPSDTQYF.

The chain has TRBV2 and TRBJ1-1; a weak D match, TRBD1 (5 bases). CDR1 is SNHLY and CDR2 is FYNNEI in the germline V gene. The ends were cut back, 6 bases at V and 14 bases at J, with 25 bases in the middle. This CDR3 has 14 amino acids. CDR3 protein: CASSPPGVLNVLFF. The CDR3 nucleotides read TGTGCCAGCAGCCCTCCGGGGGTTCTGAATGTGCTCTTCTTT.

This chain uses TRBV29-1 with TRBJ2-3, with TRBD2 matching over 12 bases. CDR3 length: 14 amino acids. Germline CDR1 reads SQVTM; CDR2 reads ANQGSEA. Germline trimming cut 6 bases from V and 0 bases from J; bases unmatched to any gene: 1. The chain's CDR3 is CSVGLAGSTDTQYF. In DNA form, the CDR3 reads TGCAGCGTCGGACTAGCGGGGAGCACAGATACGCAGTATTTT.

This chain's CDR3 is CASSKRDTEAFF. The CDR3 nucleotides read TGTGCCAGCAGCAAGAGGGACACTGAAGCTTTCTTT. V gene TRBV21-1 combines with J gene TRBJ1-1. TRBV21-1 is a documented pseudogene. The CDR3 loop spans 12 amino acids.

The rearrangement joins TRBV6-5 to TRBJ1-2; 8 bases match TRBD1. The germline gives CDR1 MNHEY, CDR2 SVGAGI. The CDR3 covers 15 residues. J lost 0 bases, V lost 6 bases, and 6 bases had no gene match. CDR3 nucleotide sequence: TGTGCCAGCAGGACCGGACAGGGTGCTAACTATGGCTACACCTTC. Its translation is CASRTGQGANYGYTF.

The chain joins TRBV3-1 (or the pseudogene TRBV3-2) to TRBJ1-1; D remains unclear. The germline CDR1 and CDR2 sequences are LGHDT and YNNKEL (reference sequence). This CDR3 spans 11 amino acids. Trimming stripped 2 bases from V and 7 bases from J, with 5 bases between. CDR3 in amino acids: CASSQRHEAFF. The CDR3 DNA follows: TGTGCCAGCAGCCAACGCCATGAAGCTTTCTTT.

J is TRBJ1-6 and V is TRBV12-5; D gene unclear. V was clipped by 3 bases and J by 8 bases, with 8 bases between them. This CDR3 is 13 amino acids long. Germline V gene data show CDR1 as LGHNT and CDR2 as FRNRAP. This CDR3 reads CASGFGRDSPLHF. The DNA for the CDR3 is TGTGCTAGTGGTTTCGGACGGGATTCACCCCTCCACTTT. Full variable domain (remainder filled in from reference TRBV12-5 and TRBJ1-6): DARVTQTPRHKVTEMGQEVTMRCQPILGHNTVFWYRQTMMQGLELLAYFRNRAPLDDSGMPKDRFSAEMPDATLATLKIQPSEPRDSAVYFCASGFGRDSPLHFGNGTRLTVT.